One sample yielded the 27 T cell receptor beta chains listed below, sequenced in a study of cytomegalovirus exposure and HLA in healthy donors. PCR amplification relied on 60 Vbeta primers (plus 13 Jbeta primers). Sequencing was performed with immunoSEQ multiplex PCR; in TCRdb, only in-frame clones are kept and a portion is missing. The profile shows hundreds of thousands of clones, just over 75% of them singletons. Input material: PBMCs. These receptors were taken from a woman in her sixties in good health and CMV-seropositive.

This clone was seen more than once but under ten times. The CDR3 region is CASSYGDSPSNYGYTF. CDR3 DNA sequence: TGTGCCAGCAGTTATGGGGACAGCCCCTCTAACTATGGCTACACCTTC. V is TRBV6-5 and J is TRBJ1-2, with 7 bases matching TRBD1. The CDR3 has 16 amino acids. The germline V gene encodes CDR1 MNHEY and CDR2 SVGAGI. With V trimmed by 3 bases and J by 0 bases, 7 bases remained unmatched.

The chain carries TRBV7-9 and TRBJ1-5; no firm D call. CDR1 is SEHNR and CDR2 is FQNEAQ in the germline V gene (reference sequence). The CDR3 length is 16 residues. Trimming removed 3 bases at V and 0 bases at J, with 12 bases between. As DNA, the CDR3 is TGTGCCAGCAGCTTCTATGACCGGGATAGCAATCAGCCCCAGCATTTT. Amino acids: CASSFYDRDSNQPQHF.

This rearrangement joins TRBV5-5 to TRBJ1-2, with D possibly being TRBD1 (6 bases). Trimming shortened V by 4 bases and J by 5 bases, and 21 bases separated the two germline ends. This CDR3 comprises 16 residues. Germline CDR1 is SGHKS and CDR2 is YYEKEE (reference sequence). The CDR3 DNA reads TGTGCCAGCAGCCGACGTGTACAGGACAGCCTATATGGCTACACCTTC. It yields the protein CASSRRVQDSLYGYTF.

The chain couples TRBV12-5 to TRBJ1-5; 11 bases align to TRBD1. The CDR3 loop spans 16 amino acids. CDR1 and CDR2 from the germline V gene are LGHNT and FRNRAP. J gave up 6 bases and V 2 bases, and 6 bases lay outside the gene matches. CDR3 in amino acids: CASGLSAGTGGQPQHF. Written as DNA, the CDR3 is TGTGCTAGTGGTTTGTCCGCCGGGACAGGGGGTCAGCCCCAGCATTTT.

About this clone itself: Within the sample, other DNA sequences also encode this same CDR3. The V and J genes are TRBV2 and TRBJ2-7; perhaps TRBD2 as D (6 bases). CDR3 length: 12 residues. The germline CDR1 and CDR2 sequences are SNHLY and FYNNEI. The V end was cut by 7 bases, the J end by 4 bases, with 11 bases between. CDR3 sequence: CASTEGLYEQYF. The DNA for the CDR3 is TGTGCCAGCACGGAGGGACTTTACGAGCAGTACTTC. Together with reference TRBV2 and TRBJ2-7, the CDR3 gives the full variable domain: EPEVTQTPSHQVTQMGQEVILRCVPISNHLYFYWYRQILGQKVEFLVSFYNNEISEKSEIFDDQFSVERPDGSNFTLKIRSTKLEDSAMYFCASTEGLYEQYFGPGTRLTVT.

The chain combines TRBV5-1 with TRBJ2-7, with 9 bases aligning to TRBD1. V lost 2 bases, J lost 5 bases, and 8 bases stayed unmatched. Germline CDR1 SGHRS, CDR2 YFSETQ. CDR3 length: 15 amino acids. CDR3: CASSFPGTGFNEQYF. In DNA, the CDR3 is TGCGCCAGCAGCTTCCCCGGGACAGGGTTTAACGAGCAGTACTTC.

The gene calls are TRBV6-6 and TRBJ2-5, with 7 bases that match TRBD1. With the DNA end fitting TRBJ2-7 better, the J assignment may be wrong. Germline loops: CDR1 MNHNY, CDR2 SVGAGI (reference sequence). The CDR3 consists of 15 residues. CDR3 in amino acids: CASSSRQGTTYEQYF. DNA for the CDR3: TGTGCCAGCAGTTCTAGACAGGGAACTACCTACGAGCAGTACTTC.

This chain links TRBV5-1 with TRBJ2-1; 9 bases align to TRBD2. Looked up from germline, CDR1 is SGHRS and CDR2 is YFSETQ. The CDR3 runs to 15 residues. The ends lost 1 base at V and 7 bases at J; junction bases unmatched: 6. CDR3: CASSLRTSAGNEQFF. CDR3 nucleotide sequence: TGCGCCAGCAGCTTGAGGACTAGCGCCGGTAATGAGCAGTTCTTC.

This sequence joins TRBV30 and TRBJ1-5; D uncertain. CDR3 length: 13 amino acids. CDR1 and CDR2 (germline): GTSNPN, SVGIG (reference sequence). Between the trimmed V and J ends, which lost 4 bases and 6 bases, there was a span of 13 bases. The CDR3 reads CAWKAQASQPQHF. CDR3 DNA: TGTGCCTGGAAGGCTCAGGCGAGTCAGCCCCAGCATTTT.

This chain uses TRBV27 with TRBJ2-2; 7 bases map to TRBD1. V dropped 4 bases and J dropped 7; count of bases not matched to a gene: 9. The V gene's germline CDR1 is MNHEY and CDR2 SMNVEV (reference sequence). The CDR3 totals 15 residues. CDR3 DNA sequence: TGTGCCAGCAGTTCGCCGGGACAGTGGGACGGGGAGCTGTTTTTT. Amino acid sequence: CASSSPGQWDGELFF.

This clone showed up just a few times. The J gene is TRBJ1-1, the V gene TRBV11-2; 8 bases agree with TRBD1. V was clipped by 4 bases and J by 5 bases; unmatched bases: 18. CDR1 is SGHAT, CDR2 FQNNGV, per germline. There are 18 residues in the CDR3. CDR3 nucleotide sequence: TGTGCCAGCAGCTCAGTTCGCCGGACAGGGCCTCTGAGGACTGAAGCTTTCTTT. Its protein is CASSSVRRTGPLRTEAFF.

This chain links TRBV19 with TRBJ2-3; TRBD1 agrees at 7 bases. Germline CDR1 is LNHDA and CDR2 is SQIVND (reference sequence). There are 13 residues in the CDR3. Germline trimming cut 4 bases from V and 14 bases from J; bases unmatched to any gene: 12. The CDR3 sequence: CASSRQGPSLVYF. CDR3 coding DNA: TGTGCCAGTAGTAGACAGGGCCCTTCCCTAGTGTATTTT.

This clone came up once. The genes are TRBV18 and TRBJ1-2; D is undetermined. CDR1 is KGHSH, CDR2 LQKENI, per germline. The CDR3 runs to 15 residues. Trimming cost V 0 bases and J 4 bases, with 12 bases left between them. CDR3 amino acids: CASSPPNGGGYGYTF. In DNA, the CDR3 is TGTGCCAGCTCACCACCGAATGGAGGTGGCTATGGCTACACCTTC.

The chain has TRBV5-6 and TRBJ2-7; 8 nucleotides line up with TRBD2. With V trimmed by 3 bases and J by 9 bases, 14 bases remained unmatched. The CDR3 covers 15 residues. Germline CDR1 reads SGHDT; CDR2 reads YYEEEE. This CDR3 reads CASSYRAGVGYGQYF. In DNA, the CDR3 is TGTGCCAGCAGCTACCGAGCGGGAGTCGGGTATGGGCAGTACTTC.

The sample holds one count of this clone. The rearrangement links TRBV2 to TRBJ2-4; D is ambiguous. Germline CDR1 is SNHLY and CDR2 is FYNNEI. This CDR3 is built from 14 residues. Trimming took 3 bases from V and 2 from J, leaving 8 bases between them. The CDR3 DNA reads TGTGCCAGCAGTGATGTAGCAACCAAAAACATTCAGTACTTC. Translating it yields CASSDVATKNIQYF.

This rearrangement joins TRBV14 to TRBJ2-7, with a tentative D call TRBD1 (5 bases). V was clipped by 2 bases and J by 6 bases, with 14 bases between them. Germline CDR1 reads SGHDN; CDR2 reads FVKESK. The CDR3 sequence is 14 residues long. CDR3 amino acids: CASSQSGPPLEQYF. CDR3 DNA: TGTGCCAGCAGCCAATCAGGGCCCCCCCTCGAGCAGTACTTC.

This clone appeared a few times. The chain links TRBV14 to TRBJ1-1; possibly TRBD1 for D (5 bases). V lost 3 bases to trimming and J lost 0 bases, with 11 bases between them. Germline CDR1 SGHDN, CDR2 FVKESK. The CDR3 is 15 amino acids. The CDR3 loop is CASSQQLGVNTEAFF. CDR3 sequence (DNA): TGTGCCAGCAGCCAGCAGCTAGGGGTGAACACTGAAGCTTTCTTT.

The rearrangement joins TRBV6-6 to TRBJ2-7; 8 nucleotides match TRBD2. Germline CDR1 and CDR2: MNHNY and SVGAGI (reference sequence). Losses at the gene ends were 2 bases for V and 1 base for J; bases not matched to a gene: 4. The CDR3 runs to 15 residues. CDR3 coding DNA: TGTGCCAGCAGTTACGGGACTAGGGCGTCCTACGAGCAGTACTTC. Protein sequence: CASSYGTRASYEQYF.

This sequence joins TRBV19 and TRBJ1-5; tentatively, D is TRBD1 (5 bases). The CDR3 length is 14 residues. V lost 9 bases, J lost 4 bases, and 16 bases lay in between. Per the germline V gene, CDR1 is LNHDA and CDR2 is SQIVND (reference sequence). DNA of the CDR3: TGTGCCAGCCACAGGTATACGGGTAATCAGCCCCAGCATTTT. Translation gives CASHRYTGNQPQHF.

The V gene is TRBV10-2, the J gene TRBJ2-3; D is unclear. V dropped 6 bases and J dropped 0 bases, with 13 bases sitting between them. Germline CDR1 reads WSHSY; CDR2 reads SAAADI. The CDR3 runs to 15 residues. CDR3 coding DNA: TGCGCCAGCAGACTTTCAGCGTATAGCACAGATACGCAGTATTTT. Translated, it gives CASRLSAYSTDTQYF.

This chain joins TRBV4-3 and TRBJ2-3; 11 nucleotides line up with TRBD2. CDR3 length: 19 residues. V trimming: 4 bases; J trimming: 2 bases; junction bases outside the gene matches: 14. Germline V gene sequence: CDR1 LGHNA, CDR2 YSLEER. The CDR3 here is CASSLEVIRLAGNTDTQYF. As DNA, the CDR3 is TGCGCCAGCAGCCTGGAGGTAATTCGACTAGCGGGGAACACAGATACGCAGTATTTT.

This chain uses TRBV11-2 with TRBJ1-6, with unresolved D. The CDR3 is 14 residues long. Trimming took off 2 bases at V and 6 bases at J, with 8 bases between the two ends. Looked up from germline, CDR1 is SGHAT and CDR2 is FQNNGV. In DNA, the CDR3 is TGTGCCAGCAGCTTATCTGGGAGTAATTCACCCCTCCACTTT. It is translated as CASSLSGSNSPLHF.

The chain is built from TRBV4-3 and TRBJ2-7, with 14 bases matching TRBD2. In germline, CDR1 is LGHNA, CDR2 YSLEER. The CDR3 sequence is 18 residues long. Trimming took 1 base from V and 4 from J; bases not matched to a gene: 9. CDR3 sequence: CASSQARRGLAGEYEQYF. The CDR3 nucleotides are TGCGCCAGCAGCCAAGCGCGGAGGGGACTAGCGGGGGAGTACGAGCAGTACTTC.

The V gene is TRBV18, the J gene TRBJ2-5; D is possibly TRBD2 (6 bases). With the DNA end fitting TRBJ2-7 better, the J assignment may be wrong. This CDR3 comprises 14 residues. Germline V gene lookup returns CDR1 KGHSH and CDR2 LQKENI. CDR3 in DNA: TGTGCCAGCTCACCAGGAGGGGTATCCCACGAGCAGTACTTC. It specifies CASSPGGVSHEQYF.

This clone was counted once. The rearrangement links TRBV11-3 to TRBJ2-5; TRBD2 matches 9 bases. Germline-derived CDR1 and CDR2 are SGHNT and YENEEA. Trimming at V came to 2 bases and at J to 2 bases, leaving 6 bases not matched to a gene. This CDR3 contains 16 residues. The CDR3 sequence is CASSLSAGGGQETQYF. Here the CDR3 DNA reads TGTGCCAGCAGCTTATCTGCGGGAGGGGGTCAAGAGACCCAGTACTTC.

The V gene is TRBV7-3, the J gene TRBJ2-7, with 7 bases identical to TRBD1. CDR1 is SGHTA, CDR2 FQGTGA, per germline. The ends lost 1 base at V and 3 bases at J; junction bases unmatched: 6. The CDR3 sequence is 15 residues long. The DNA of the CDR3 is TGTGCCAGCAGCTTAAGCATAGGGGGCGGCTACGAGCAGTACTTC. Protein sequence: CASSLSIGGGYEQYF.

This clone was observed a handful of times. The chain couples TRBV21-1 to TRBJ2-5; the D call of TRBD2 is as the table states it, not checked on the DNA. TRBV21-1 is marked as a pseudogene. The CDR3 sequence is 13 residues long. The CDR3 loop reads CASRHGPGESQYF. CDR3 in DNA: TGTGCCAGCAGACACGGCCCGGGGGAATCCCAGTACTTC.